The T cell receptor (beta chain) described here comes from a study of blood T cells in healthy people across ages. Study results and limitations: More naive CD4+ cells and higher diversity marked long-lived donors relative to aged donors.

The CDR3 sequence is 17 residues long. This clonotype was seen only a few times. No antigen is known for it. A second PCR of about 6 to 11 cycles used a sample-barcoded 5' primer and a J-beta primer mix. TCRdb used MiXCR to reprocess the 5' RACE reads, holding one entry per CDR3 protein. The profile shows hundreds of thousands of distinct CDR3 sequences, around 43% of them singletons. Per individual sample, total RNA of at least 5.5 micrograms was extracted. This TCR came from a man older than 75 in good health. What was sequenced was blood. The chain recombines TRBV21-1 with TRBJ1-6; TRBD1, the D gene given by the table, was not confirmed from the DNA. TRBV21-1 constitutes a pseudogene. Written as DNA, the CDR3 is TGTGCCAGCAGCATCCGGGGACAGGGCGACCTTAATTCACCCCTCCACTTT. Protein product: CASSIRGQGDLNSPLHF.